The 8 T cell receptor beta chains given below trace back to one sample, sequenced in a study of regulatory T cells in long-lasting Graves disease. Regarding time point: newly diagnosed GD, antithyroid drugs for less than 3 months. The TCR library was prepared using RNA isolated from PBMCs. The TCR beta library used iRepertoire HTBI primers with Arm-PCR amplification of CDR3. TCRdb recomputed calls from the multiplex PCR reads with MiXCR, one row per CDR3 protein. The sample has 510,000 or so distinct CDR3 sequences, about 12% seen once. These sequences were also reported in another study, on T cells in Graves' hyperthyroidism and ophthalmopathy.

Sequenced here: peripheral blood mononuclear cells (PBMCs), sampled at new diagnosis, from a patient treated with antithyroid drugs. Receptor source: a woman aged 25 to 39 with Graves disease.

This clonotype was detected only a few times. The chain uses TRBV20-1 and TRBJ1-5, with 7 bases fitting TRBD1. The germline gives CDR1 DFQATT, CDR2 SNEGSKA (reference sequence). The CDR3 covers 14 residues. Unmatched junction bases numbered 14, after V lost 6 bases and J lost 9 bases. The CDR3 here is CSAKTGPFYRPQHF. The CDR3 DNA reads TGCAGTGCAAAGACAGGGCCGTTTTATCGGCCCCAGCATTTT.

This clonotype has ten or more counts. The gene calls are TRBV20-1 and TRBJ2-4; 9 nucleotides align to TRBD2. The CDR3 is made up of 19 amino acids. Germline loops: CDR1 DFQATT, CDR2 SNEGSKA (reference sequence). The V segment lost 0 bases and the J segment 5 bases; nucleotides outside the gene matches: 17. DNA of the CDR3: TGCAGTGCTAGAGACGGCCTAGCGGGGAGTCTCCGCCGACAAAACATTCAGTACTTC. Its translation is CSARDGLAGSLRRQNIQYF.

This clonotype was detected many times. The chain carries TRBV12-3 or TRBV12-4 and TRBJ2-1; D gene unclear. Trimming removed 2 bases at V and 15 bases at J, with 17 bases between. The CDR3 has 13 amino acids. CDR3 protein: CASSLQRSLIPFF. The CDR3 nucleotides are TGTGCCAGCAGTTTACAGAGGAGCTTAATACCGTTCTTC.

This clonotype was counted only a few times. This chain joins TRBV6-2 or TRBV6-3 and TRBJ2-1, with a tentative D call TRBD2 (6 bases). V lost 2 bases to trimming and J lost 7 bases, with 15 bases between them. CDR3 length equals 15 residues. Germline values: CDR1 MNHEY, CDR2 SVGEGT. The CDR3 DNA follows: TGTGCCAGCAGTTACGGAGCGGGCAAAACAAATGAGCAGTTCTTC. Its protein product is CASSYGAGKTNEQFF.

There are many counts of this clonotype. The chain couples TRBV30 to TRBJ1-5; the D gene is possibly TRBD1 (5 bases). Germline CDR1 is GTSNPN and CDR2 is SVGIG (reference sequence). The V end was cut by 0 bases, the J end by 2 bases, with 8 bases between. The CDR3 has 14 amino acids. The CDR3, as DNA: TGTGCCTGGAGTGTAGGGGTAGGCAATCAGCCCCAGCATTTT. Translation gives CAWSVGVGNQPQHF.

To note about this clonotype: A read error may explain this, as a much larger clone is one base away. The CDR3 sequence is CASSWAGTGIGETQYF. CDR3 bases: TGCGCCAGCAGCTGGGCCGGGACAGGGATAGGAGAGACCCAGTACTTC. The chain joins TRBV5-1 to TRBJ2-5, with 9 nucleotides matching TRBD1. Looked up from germline, CDR1 is SGHRS and CDR2 is YFSETQ. With V trimmed by 3 bases and J by 4 bases, 10 bases remained unmatched. This CDR3 has 16 amino acids.

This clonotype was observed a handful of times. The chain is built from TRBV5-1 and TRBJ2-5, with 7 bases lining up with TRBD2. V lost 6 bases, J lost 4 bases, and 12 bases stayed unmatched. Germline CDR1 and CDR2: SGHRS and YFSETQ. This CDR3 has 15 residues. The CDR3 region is CASTLAAEVGETQYF. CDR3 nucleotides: TGCGCCAGCACCCTAGCGGCGGAGGTAGGAGAGACCCAGTACTTC.

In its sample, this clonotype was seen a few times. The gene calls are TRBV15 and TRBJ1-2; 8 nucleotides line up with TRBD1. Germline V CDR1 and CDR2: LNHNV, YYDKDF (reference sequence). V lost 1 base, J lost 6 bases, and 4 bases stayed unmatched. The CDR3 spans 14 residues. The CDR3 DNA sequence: TGTGCCACCAGCAGAGGCAGGGGGCTCCATGGCTACACCTTC. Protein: CATSRGRGLHGYTF.